These 20 T cell receptor beta chains were sequenced from one sample in a study of beta chain features in type 1 diabetes. The entirety of the isolated RNA underwent reverse transcription, so expressed TCRB transcripts were sequenced. Assay: immunoSEQ multiplex PCR; the TCRdb copy retains only in-frame clones and omits some. The sample lists 200,000 to 250,000 clones, under 13% occurring once. The specimen was central memory CD4+ T cells from blood. The receptor source for this set is a young man in good health.

At least ten counts were recorded for this clone. The rearrangement joins TRBV10-3 to TRBJ2-1, with 8 nucleotides matching TRBD1. The junction had 9 bases not matched to a gene; V was cut back by 5 bases and J by 0 bases. The CDR3 is made up of 17 amino acids. Germline assignment: CDR1 ENHRY and CDR2 SYGVKD. DNA of the CDR3: TGTGCCATCAGTCTGGCGGGACAGGTCTTCTCCTACAATGAGCAGTTCTTC. Amino acid sequence: CAISLAGQVFSYNEQFF.

There are a few counts of this clone. The chain employs TRBV6-6 and TRBJ2-1; 8 bases map to TRBD2. Germline CDR1 is MNHNY and CDR2 is SVGAGI (reference sequence). The CDR3 spans 15 residues. The junction had 10 bases not matched to a gene; V was cut back by 3 bases and J by 9 bases. This CDR3 reads CASSYSVPGGGEQFF. The CDR3 region has the DNA TGTGCCAGCAGTTATTCGGTACCGGGAGGGGGTGAGCAGTTCTTC.

In its sample, this clone was seen a few times. The chain has TRBV10-3 and TRBJ2-7; D may be TRBD2 (6 bases). The CDR3 is 17 residues long. V lost 2 bases to trimming and J lost 1 base, with 18 bases between them. Germline assignment: CDR1 ENHRY and CDR2 SYGVKD. The chain's CDR3 is CAISEAAVSGASYEQYF. Written as DNA, the CDR3 is TGTGCCATCAGTGAGGCGGCCGTTAGCGGAGCATCCTACGAGCAGTACTTC.

The chain employs TRBV30 and TRBJ1-3; possible D gene TRBD1, 5 bases. The CDR3 covers 16 residues. The V gene's germline CDR1 is GTSNPN and CDR2 SVGIG (reference sequence). Trimming removed 0 bases at V and 0 bases at J, with 12 bases between. As DNA, the CDR3 is TGTGCCTGGAGTGTCTACGGGGCTCACTCTGGAAACACCATATATTTT. It encodes CAWSVYGAHSGNTIYF.

CDR3 in DNA: TGTGCCAGCAGCGTAGGGGTCGATGCGGCTGAAGCTTTCTTT. This translates into CASSVGVDAAEAFF. This chain links TRBV9 with TRBJ1-1, with D unclear. The CDR3 totals 14 residues. Trimming removed 0 bases from V and 6 bases from J, with 12 bases in between. In germline, CDR1 is SGDLS, CDR2 YYNGEE.

The genes are TRBV2 and TRBJ2-1; D might be TRBD2 (6 bases). This CDR3 region has 15 residues. Trimming pared 6 bases from V and 2 bases from J, leaving 14 bases between. Germline V gene sequence: CDR1 SNHLY, CDR2 FYNNEI. The CDR3 DNA sequence: TGTGCCAGCAGCCTGGGGACTGTGACCTACAATGAGCAGTTCTTC. Its translation is CASSLGTVTYNEQFF. Variable domain in full (rest from reference TRBV2 and TRBJ2-1): EPEVTQTPSHQVTQMGQEVILRCVPISNHLYFYWYRQILGQKVEFLVSFYNNEISEKSEIFDDQFSVERPDGSNFTLKIRSTKLEDSAMYFCASSLGTVTYNEQFFGPGTRLTVL.

The chain has TRBV30 and TRBJ2-7; D not certain. V was pared by 0 bases and J by 0 bases, with 12 bases between. Germline CDR1 reads GTSNPN; CDR2 reads SVGIG (reference sequence). The CDR3 sequence is 15 residues long. As DNA, the CDR3 is TGTGCCTGGAGTGTCGGGCTAGGGTCCTCCTACGAGCAGTACTTC. Translating gives CAWSVGLGSSYEQYF.

This clone was observed many times. The rearrangement uses TRBV30 and TRBJ1-2; no clear D. This CDR3 contains 13 residues. Trimming removed 2 bases from V and 7 bases from J, with 14 bases in between. Germline loops: CDR1 GTSNPN, CDR2 SVGIG (reference sequence). The CDR3 region is CAWSTVEGSGYTF. CDR3 coding DNA: TGTGCCTGGAGTACAGTGGAGGGCTCTGGCTACACCTTC.

In this sample, this clone turned up a few times. The chain couples TRBV18 to TRBJ2-3, with D hard to call. Germline V gene sequence: CDR1 KGHSH, CDR2 LQKENI. V was clipped by 6 bases and J by 2 bases, with 6 bases between them. The CDR3 loop spans 12 amino acids. In DNA, the CDR3 is TGTGCCAGCTCGCCAGACACAGATACGCAGTATTTT. It yields the protein CASSPDTDTQYF.

This clone has a count of ten or more. A single base is all that separates this from a far larger clone, so a read error is likely. Other DNA variants within this sample encode the same CDR3. The chain joins TRBV7-2 to TRBJ2-7; 12 bases are a match to TRBD2. The CDR3 consists of 16 residues. Germline assignment: CDR1 SGHTA and CDR2 FQGNSA. V was clipped by 1 base and J by 9 bases; unmatched bases: 10. The CDR3 reads CASSLGLAGGASGQYF. The CDR3 region has the DNA TGTGCCAGCAGCTTAGGGCTAGCGGGAGGGGCCTCGGGGCAGTACTTC.

V and J are TRBV28 and TRBJ1-5; TRBD1 is a possible D gene (5 bases). The germline V gene has CDR1 MDHEN and CDR2 SYDVKM. This CDR3 has 14 amino acids. Trimming shortened V by 3 bases and J by 6 bases, and 12 bases separated the two germline ends. The CDR3 protein is CASSLLAGTQPQHF. The CDR3 bases are TGTGCCAGCAGTTTGCTTGCCGGGACTCAGCCCCAGCATTTT.

This clone was counted many times. The chain carries TRBV10-3 and TRBJ2-1, with 13 nucleotides matching TRBD2. Trimming removed 6 bases from V and 7 bases from J; junction bases left unmatched: 12. The CDR3 is 17 amino acids. The germline CDR1 and CDR2 sequences are ENHRY and SYGVKD. This CDR3 is CAISRTSGREGTNEQFF. As DNA, the CDR3 is TGTGCCATCAGCCGGACTAGCGGGAGAGAAGGTACGAATGAGCAGTTCTTC.

Only a few counts were recorded for this clone. The J gene is TRBJ2-5, the V gene TRBV15; D is uncertain. From germline, CDR1 is LNHNV and CDR2 YYDKDF (reference sequence). The CDR3 is 14 residues long. V lost 0 bases and J lost 2, with 7 bases in between. The DNA for the CDR3 is TGTGCCACCAGCAGAGATCCACAGCAAGAGACCCAGTACTTC. Protein sequence: CATSRDPQQETQYF.

This clone showed up just once. The chain combines TRBV4-2 with TRBJ1-4, with 9 nucleotides matching TRBD1. Per germline, CDR1 LGHNA and CDR2 YNFKEQ. V lost 0 bases, J lost 7 bases, and 3 bases stayed unmatched. CDR3 length: 15 residues. The CDR3 bases are TGTGCCAGCAGCCAAGAGGGGACAGGGTCTGAAAAACTGTTTTTT. Translating gives CASSQEGTGSEKLFF.

There are a few counts of this clone. This chain uses TRBV18 with TRBJ2-2; D is perhaps TRBD1 (5 bases). Germline V gives CDR1 KGHSH, CDR2 LQKENI. V was shortened by 2 bases and J by 3 bases, with 10 bases between the two germline ends. CDR3 length: 15 residues. The DNA for the CDR3 is TGTGCCAGCTCACCAACGCAGGGCGACACCGGGGAGCTGTTTTTT. This gives the protein CASSPTQGDTGELFF.

In its sample, this clone was seen a few times. The J gene is TRBJ2-2, the V gene TRBV23-1, with D perhaps matching TRBD1 or TRBD2 (6 bases each). TRBV23-1 falls under the ORF class, with uncertain function. The germline V and J ends were trimmed by 7 bases and 7 bases, with 25 bases remaining between them. This CDR3 has 17 amino acids. For the CDR3, the DNA is TGCGCCAGCACGCCCGAGCACAGGGAGGTTTGGAACGGGGAGCTGTTTTTT. Translated, it gives CASTPEHREVWNGELFF.

This clone appeared many times. This chain joins TRBV7-9 and TRBJ2-1, with TRBD1 matching 9 bases. This CDR3 comprises 15 residues. Germline V gene lookup returns CDR1 SEHNR and CDR2 FQNEAQ (reference sequence). The trim removed 7 bases at V and 2 bases at J, leaving 6 bases unmatched. The CDR3 DNA reads TGTGCCAGCACCCGGGACAGGGTCCCCTACAATGAGCAGTTCTTC. Translating gives CASTRDRVPYNEQFF.

This clone was observed at least ten times. The gene calls are TRBV4-3 and TRBJ2-7; 9 bases line up with TRBD2. CDR1 LGHNA and CDR2 YSLEER come from the germline V gene. V lost 3 bases, J lost 3 bases, and 9 bases stayed unmatched. The CDR3 has 16 amino acids. CDR3 DNA: TGCGCCAGCAGCCAGGCAGGGCTAGCGGGGAACTACGAGCAGTACTTC. Translated, it gives CASSQAGLAGNYEQYF.

This clone occurred a few times. This chain uses TRBV27 with TRBJ2-7; perhaps D is TRBD1 or TRBD2 (5 bases each). CDR3 size: 13 residues. The germline V gene has CDR1 MNHEY and CDR2 SMNVEV (reference sequence). Trimming took off 0 bases at V and 6 bases at J, with 9 bases between the two ends. CDR3 nucleotides: TGTGCCAGCAGTTTATCGAGGGGTGGCGAGCAGTACTTC. Its translation: CASSLSRGGEQYF.

This clone came up a few times. At one boundary the junction diverges from the germline segment, which might be a read error. J is TRBJ2-5 and V is TRBV7-7, with D possibly called TRBD1 or TRBD2 (5 bases each). Per the germline V gene, CDR1 is SSHAT and CDR2 is FNYEAQ (reference sequence). The CDR3 contains 12 residues. The DNA for the CDR3 is TGTGCTAGCAGCCCAAGAGGGGAAGACCAGTACTTC. Its protein product is CASSPRGEDQYF.